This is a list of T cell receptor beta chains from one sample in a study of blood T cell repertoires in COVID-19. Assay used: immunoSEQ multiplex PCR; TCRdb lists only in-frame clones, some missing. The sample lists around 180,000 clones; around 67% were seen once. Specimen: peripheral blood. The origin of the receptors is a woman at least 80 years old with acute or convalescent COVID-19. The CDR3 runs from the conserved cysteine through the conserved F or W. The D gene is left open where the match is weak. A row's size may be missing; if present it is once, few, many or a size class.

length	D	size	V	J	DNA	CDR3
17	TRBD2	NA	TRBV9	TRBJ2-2	TGTGCCAGCAGTTCTGGGACTAGCGGGGTGAACACCGGGGAGCTGTTTTTT	CASSSGTSGVNTGELFF
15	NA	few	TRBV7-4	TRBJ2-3	TGTGCCAGCAGCTTAAAAATCCCTAGCACAGATACGCAGTATTTT	CASSLKIPSTDTQYF
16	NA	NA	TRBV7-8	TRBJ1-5	TGTGCCAGCAGCACGCGAACTTGGGCTTCCAATCAGCCCCAGCATTTT	CASSTRTWASNQPQHF
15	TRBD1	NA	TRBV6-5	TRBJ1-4	TGTGCCAGCAGTTACTGGGACAGGGGGCATGAAAAACTGTTTTTT	CASSYWDRGHEKLFF
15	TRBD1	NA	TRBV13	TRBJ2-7	TGTGCCAGCAGCTCCACGGGACAGGGGGCCGACGAGCAGTACTTC	CASSSTGQGADEQYF
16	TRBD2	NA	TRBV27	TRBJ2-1	TGTGCCAGCAGTGGGATGGCGGGAGGCAGATACAATGAGCAGTTCTTC	CASSGMAGGRYNEQFF
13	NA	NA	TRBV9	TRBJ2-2	TGTGCCAGCAGCGTAGTTTTAGCGGGGGAGCTGTTTTTT	CASSVVLAGELFF
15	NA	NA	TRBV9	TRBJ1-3	TGTGCCAGCAGCGCCTCAGGGGTCTCTGGAAACACCATATATTTT	CASSASGVSGNTIYF
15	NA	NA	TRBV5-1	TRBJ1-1	TGCGCCAGCAGCTTCCTCGGGAGGGCGAACACTGAAGCTTTCTTT	CASSFLGRANTEAFF
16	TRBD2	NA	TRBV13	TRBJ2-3	TGTGCCAGCAGCTCAAGCCTAGCGGGACGGCCAGATACGCAGTATTTT	CASSSSLAGRPDTQYF
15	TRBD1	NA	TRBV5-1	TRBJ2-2	TGCGCCAGCAGCGGGGGACAGGGAAGGGCCGGGGAGCTGTTTTTT	CASSGGQGRAGELFF
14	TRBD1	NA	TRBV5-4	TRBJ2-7	TGTGCCAGCAGCCCCGGACAGGACTCCTACGAGCAGTACTTC	CASSPGQDSYEQYF
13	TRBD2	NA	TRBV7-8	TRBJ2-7	TGTGCCAGCAGCTTTAGCGGGAGCTACGAGCAGTACTTC	CASSFSGSYEQYF
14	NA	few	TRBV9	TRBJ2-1	TGTGCCAGCAGCGTCGGGACACACCTCAATGAGCAGTTCTTC	CASSVGTHLNEQFF
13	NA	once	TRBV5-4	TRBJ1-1	TGTGCCAGCACCGCGCCGATGAACACTGAAGCTTTCTTT	CASTAPMNTEAFF
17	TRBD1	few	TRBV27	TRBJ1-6	TGTGCCAGCAGTTTATCGGCTGGGGGACAGAAAAATTCACCCCTCCACTTT	CASSLSAGGQKNSPLHF
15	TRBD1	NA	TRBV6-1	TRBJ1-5	TGTGCCAGCAGTGATCGGACAGGGCCTCATCAGCCCCAGCATTTT	CASSDRTGPHQPQHF
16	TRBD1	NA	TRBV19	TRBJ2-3	TGTGCCAGTAGTAGGACAGGGACTTTTACGACCGATACGCAGTATTTT	CASSRTGTFTTDTQYF
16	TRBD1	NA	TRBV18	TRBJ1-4	TGTGCCAGCTCACCACCTGGGACAGCCTATAATGAAAAACTGTTTTTT	CASSPPGTAYNEKLFF
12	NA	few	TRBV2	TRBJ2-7	TGTGCCAGCAGTGTACAGGACTACGAGCAGTACTTC	CASSVQDYEQYF
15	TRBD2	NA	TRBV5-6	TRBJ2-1	TGTGCCAGCAGCCGGGGACTAGCGGGAGTGACCCAGCAGTTCTTC	CASSRGLAGVTQQFF
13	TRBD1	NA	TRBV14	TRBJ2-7	TGTGCCAGCAGCCCCGGGACAGGTGGCGAGCAGTACTTC	CASSPGTGGEQYF
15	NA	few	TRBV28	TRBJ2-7	TGTGCCAGCAGAGCAACAGGGACCCTCACCTACGAGCAGTACTTC	CASRATGTLTYEQYF
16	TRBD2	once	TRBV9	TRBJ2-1	TGTGCCAGCACCCAGCTTGGGGGACTAGTCGCCAATGAGCAGTTCTTC	CASTQLGGLVANEQFF
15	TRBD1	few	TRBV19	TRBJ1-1	TGTGCCAGTAGTGCAGGGGGCCTACGGAACACTGAAGCTTTCTTT	CASSAGGLRNTEAFF
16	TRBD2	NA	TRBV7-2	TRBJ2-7	TGTGCCAGCAGCCCCTACTCGCGAGCGGGAGGGGGAGAGCAGTACTTC	CASSPYSRAGGGEQYF
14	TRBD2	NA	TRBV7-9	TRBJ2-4	TGTGCCAGCAGCTTTGAACTAGCGAAGGACATTCAGTACTTC	CASSFELAKDIQYF
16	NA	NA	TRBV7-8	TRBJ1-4	TGTGCCAGCCAAAATGGAGGGAAGGGTATAGCTGAAAAACTGTTTTTT	CASQNGGKGIAEKLFF
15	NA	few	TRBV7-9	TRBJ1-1	TGTGCCAGCAGCTTAGGCGCAGGGGCGAACACTGAAGCTTTCTTT	CASSLGAGANTEAFF
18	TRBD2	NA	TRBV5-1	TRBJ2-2	TGCGCCAGCAGCCCCCGGGCTAGCGGAGTCCTCAGCACCGGGGAGCTGTTTTTT	CASSPRASGVLSTGELFF
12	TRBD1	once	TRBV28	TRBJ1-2	TGTGCCAGCAGGACAGGGAACTATGGCTACACCTTC	CASRTGNYGYTF
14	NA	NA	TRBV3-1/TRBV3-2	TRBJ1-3	TGTGCCAGCAGCCAAGAACGGGTCGGAAACACCATATATTTT	CASSQERVGNTIYF
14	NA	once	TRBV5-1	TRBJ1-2	TGCGCCAGCAACTCCGGGACACCGCCCGAGGGCTACACCTTC	CASNSGTPPEGYTF
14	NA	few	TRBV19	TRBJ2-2	TGTGCCTGCCGGGGGACCGGAAACACCGGGGAGCTGTTTTTT	CACRGTGNTGELFF
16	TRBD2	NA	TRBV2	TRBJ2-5	TGTGCCAGCAGTGAATTGTCTAGCGGGAGCGGGGAGACCCAGTACTTC	CASSELSSGSGETQYF
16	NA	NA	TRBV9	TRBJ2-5	TGTGCCAGCAGCGTAGGTAGCGGATCGAGTTATGAGACCCAGTACTTC	CASSVGSGSSYETQYF
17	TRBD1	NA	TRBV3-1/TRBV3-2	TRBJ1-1	TGTGCCAGCAGCCCACGCCTGGACAGGGCAGGTTTCCCTGAAGCTTTCTTT	CASSPRLDRAGFPEAFF
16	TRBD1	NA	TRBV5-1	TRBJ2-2	TGCGCCAGCAGCTTGGGTCCCGACAGGGCCGCCGGGGAGCTGTTTTTT	CASSLGPDRAAGELFF
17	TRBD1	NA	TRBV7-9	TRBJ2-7	TGTGCCAGCAGCCCACCAAGTGGATCAGGGGGTCTCTACGAGCAGTACTTC	CASSPPSGSGGLYEQYF
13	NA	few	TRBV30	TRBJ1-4	TGTGCCTGGAGTGTAGATACCAGAGGAAAACTGTTTTTT	CAWSVDTRGKLFF
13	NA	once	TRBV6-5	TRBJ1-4	TGTGCCAGCAGTCCCCGGAGGGATGAAAAACTGTTTTTT	CASSPRRDEKLFF
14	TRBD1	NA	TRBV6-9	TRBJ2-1	TGTGCCAGCCCCCGGGGACAGCCTTACAATGAGCAGTTCTTC	CASPRGQPYNEQFF
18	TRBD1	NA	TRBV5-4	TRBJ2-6	TGTGCCAGCAGACTTGGGACAGGCCTGCTTTCTGGGGCCAACGTCCTGACTTTC	CASRLGTGLLSGANVLTF
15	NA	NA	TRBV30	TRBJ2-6	TGTGCCTGGAGCCCCGGGGTCTCTGGGGCCAACGTCCTGACTTTC	CAWSPGVSGANVLTF
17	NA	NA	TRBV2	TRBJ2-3	TGTGCCAGCAGTGAGGGTATTTCTAGCGTAAGCACAGATACGCAGTATTTT	CASSEGISSVSTDTQYF